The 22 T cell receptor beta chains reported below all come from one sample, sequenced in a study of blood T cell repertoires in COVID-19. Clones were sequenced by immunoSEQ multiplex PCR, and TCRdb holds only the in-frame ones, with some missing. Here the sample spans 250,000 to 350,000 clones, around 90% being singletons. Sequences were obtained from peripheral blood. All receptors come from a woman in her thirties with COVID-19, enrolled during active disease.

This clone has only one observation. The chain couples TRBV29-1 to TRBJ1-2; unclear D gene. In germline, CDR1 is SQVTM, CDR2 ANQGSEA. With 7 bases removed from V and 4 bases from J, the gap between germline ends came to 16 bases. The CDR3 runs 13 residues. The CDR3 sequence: CSALTLRGYGYTF. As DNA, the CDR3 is TGCAGCGCTTTGACCCTACGGGGCTATGGCTACACCTTC.

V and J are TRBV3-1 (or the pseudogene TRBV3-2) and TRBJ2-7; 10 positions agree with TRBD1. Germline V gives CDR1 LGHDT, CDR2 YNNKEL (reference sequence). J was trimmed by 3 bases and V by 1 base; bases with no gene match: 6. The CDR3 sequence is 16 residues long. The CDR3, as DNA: TGTGCCAGCAGCCAAGTTCGGGACAGGGGAAACTACGAGCAGTACTTC. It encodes CASSQVRDRGNYEQYF.

In DNA, the CDR3 is TGTGCCAGCAGTTTACCCGTTTTCAGACAGGACCACTATGGCTACACCTTC. Amino acid sequence: CASSLPVFRQDHYGYTF. The chain employs TRBV28 and TRBJ1-2; possibly TRBD1 for D (6 bases). CDR1 and CDR2 (germline): MDHEN, SYDVKM. The V and J ends lost 2 bases and 3 bases respectively, with 19 bases between them. CDR3 size: 17 residues.

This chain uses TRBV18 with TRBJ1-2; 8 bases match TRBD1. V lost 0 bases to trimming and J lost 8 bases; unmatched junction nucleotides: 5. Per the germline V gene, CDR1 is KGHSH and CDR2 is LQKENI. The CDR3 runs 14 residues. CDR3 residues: CASSPPGQGEGYTF. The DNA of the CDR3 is TGTGCCAGCTCACCACCCGGACAGGGAGAAGGCTACACCTTC.

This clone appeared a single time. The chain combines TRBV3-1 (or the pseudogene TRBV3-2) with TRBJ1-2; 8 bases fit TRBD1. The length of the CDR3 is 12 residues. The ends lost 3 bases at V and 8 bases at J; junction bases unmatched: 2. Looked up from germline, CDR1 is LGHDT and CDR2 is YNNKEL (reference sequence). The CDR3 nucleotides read TGTGCCAGCAGCCAGACAGGGGAGGGCTACACCTTC. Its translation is CASSQTGEGYTF.

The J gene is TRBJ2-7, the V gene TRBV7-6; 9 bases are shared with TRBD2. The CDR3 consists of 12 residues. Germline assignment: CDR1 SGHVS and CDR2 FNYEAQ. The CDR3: CASGRPGYEQYF. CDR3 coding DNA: TGTGCAAGCGGGAGGCCCGGGTACGAGCAGTACTTC.

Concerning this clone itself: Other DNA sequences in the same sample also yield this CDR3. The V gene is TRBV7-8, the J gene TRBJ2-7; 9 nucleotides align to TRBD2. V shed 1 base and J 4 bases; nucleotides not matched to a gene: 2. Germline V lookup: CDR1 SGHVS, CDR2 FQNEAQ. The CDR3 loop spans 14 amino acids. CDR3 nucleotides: TGTGCCAGCAGCTTAGGGCTAGCGGGATACGAGCAGTACTTC. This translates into CASSLGLAGYEQYF.

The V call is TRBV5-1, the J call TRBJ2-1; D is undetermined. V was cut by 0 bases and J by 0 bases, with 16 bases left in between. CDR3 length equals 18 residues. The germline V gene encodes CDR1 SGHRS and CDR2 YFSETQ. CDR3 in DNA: TGCGCCAGCAGCTTGGGGGTAGGCAGCGACCACTCCTACAATGAGCAGTTCTTC. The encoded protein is CASSLGVGSDHSYNEQFF.

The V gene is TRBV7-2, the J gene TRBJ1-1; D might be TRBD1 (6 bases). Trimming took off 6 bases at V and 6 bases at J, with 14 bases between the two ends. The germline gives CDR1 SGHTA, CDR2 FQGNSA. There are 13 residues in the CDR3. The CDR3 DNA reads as TGTGCCAGCAGAAACAGAGGGGGGGCTGAAGCTTTCTTT. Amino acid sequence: CASRNRGGAEAFF.

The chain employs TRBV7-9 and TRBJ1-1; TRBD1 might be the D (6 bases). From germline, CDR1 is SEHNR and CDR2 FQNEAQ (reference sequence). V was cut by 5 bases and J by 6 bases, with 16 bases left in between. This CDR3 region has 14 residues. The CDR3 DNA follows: TGTGCCAGCAGCGGCTCCAGGGGTACGTCTGAAGCTTTCTTT. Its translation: CASSGSRGTSEAFF.

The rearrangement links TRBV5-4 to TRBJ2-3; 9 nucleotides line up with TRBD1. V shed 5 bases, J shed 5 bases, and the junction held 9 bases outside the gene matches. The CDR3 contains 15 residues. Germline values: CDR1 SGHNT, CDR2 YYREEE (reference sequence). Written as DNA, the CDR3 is TGTGCCAGCAGTTCCGGGACAGGGAGGATAGATACGCAGTATTTT. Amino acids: CASSSGTGRIDTQYF.

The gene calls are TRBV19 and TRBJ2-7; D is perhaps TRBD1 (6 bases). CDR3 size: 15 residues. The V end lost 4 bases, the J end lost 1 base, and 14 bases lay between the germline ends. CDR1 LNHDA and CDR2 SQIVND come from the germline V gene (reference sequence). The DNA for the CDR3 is TGTGCCAGTAGTAAAACGCGACAGGCATCCTACGAGCAGTACTTC. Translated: CASSKTRQASYEQYF.

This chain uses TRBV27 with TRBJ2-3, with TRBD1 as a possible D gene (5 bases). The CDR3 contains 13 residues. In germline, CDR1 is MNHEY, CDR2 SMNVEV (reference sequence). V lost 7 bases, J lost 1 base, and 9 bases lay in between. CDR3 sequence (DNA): TGTGCCAGCAATCCCAGGGGCACAGATACGCAGTATTTT. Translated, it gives CASNPRGTDTQYF.

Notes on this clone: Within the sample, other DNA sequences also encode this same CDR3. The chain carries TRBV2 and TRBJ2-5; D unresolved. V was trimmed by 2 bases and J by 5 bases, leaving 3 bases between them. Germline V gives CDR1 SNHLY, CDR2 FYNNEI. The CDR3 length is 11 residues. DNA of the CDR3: TGTGCCAGCAGTGAACGTGAGACCCAGTACTTC. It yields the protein CASSERETQYF.

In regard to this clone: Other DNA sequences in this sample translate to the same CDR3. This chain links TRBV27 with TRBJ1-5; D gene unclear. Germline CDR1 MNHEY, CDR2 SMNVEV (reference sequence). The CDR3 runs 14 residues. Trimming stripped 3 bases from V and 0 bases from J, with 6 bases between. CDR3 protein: CASSLAGSNQPQHF. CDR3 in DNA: TGTGCCAGCAGTTTGGCGGGTAGCAATCAGCCCCAGCATTTT.

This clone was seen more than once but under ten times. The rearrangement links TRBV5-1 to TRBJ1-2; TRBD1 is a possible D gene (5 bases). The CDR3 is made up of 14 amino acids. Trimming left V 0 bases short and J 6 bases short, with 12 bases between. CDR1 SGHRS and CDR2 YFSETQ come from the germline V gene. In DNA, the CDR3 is TGCGCCAGCAGCTTGGCGTTGGGGCTCGATGGCTACACCTTC. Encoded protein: CASSLALGLDGYTF.

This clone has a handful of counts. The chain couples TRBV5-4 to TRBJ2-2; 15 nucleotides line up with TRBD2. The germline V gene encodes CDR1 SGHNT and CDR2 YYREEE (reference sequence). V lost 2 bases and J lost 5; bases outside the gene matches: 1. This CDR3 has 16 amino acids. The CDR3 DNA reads TGTGCCAGCAGCTTAGGGACTAGCGGGAGGACCGGGGAGCTGTTTTTT. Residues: CASSLGTSGRTGELFF.

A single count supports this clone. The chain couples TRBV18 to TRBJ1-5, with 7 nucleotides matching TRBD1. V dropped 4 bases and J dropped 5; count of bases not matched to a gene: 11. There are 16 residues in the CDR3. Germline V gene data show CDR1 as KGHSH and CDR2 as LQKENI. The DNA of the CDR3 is TGTGCCAGCTCACGGCAGGGGGTCTCGGGGGATCAGCCCCAGCATTTT. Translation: CASSRQGVSGDQPQHF.

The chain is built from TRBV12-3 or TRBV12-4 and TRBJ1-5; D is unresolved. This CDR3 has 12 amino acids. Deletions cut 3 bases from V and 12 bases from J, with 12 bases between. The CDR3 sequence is CASSFGRTSQHF. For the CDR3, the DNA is TGTGCCAGCAGTTTCGGGCGGACTAGCCAGCATTTT.

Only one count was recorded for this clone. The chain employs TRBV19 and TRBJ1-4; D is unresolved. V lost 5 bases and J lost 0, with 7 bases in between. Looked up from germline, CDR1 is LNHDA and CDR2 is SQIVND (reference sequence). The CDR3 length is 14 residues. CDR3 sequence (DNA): TGTGCCAGTAGTCACGGAGCAACTAATGAAAAACTGTTTTTT. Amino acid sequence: CASSHGATNEKLFF.

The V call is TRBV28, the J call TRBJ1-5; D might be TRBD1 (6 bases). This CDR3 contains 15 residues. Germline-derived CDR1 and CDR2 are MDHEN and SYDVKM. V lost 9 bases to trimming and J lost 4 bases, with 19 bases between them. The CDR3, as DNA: TGTGCCAGTCAACGGGACACCGGGCAGAATCAGCCCCAGCATTTT. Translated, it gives CASQRDTGQNQPQHF.

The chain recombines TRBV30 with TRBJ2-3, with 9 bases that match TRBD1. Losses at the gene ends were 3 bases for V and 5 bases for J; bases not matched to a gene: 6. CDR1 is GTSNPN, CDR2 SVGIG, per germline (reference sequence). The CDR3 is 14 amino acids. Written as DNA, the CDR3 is TGTGCCTGGAGGTCGGGACAGGGATTAGATACGCAGTATTTT. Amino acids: CAWRSGQGLDTQYF.